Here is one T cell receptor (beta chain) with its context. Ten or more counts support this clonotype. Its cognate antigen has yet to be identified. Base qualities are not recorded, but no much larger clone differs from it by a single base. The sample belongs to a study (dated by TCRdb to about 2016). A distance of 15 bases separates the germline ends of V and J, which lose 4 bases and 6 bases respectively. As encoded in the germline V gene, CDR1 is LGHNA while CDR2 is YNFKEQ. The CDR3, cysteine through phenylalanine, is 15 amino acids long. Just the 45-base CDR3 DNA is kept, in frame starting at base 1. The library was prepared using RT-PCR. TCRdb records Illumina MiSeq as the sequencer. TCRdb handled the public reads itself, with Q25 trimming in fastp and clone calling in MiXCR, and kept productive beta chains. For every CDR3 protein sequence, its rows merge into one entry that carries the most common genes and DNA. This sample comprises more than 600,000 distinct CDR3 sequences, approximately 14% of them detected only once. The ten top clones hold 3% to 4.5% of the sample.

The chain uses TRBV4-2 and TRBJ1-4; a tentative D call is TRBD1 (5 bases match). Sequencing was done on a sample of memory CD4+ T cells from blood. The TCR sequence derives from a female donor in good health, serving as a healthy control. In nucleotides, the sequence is TGTGCCAGCAGCCCCTCGGACAATCGAGATGAAAAACTGTTTTTT. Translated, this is CASSPSDNRDEKLFF.